The 14 T cell receptor beta chains reported below all come from one sample, sequenced in a study of blood T cell repertoires in COVID-19. Sequencing used immunoSEQ multiplex PCR; TCRdb keeps in-frame clones, though not all of them. The sample holds some 200,000 clones, approximately 91% seen once. Sequenced material: peripheral blood. Source of these receptors: a man between 50 and 59 years old with COVID-19, enrolled during active disease.

V usage is TRBV19 and J usage is TRBJ1-1, with no clear D. The CDR3 runs 13 residues. Trimming shortened V by 2 bases and J by 12 bases, and 16 bases separated the two germline ends. Germline loops: CDR1 LNHDA, CDR2 SQIVND (reference sequence). CDR3 sequence (DNA): TGTGCCAGTAGTATAAGCCTTTCGGAGGTGACTTTCTTT. Amino acids: CASSISLSEVTFF.

The CDR3 spells CASSIGGNTGELFF. CDR3 DNA sequence: TGCGCCAGCAGTATAGGAGGAAACACCGGGGAGCTGTTTTTT. This chain joins TRBV5-1 and TRBJ2-2, with TRBD2 as a possible D gene (5 bases). Germline CDR1 and CDR2: SGHRS and YFSETQ. V lost 5 bases, J lost 2 bases, and 10 bases lay in between. This CDR3 spans 14 amino acids. The variable domain in full, with the rest retrieved from reference TRBV5-1 and TRBJ2-2, is KAGVTQTPRYLIKTRGQQVTLSCSPISGHRSVSWYQQTPGQGLQFLFEYFSETQRNKGNFPGRFSGRQFSNSRSEMNVSTLELGDSALYLCASSIGGNTGELFFGEGSRLTVL.

The chain uses TRBV7-9 and TRBJ2-1; 9 nucleotides align to TRBD1. This CDR3 region has 14 residues. Per the germline V gene, CDR1 is SEHNR and CDR2 is FQNEAQ (reference sequence). The V and J ends lost 4 bases and 7 bases, in that order; junction bases with no gene match: 5. CDR3 amino acids: CASSSGQGGNEQFF. CDR3 DNA: TGTGCCAGCAGCTCGGGACAGGGAGGGAATGAGCAGTTCTTC. Drawing the rest from reference TRBV7-9 and TRBJ2-1, the complete variable domain is DTGVSQNPRHKITKRGQNVTFRCDPISEHNRLYWYRQTLGQGPEFLTYFQNEAQLEKSRLLSDRFSAERPKGSFSTLEIQRTEQGDSAMYLCASSSGQGGNEQFFGPGTRLTVL.

V usage is TRBV7-3 and J usage is TRBJ2-3; a possible D gene is TRBD2 (6 bases). V shed 5 bases and J shed 6 bases, with 12 bases lying between them. This CDR3 is 13 amino acids long. CDR1 is SGHTA, CDR2 FQGTGA, per germline. CDR3 sequence (DNA): TGTGCCAGCAGCCCCCCGGGACTGGATACGCAGTATTTT. Translating gives CASSPPGLDTQYF.

The CDR3 reads CASSLKGQGYYEQYF. The CDR3 DNA follows: TGTGCCAGCAGCTTGAAGGGACAGGGGTACTACGAGCAGTACTTC. The chain recombines TRBV5-6 with TRBJ2-7; TRBD1 agrees at 10 bases. V shed 1 base, J shed 3 bases, and the junction held 4 bases outside the gene matches. CDR1 and CDR2 (germline): SGHDT, YYEEEE. The CDR3 is 15 amino acids.

CDR3 protein: CAIRDDRGRGNTIYF. In DNA form, the CDR3 reads TGTGCCATCAGGGATGACAGGGGGCGTGGAAACACCATATATTTT. The chain carries TRBV10-3 and TRBJ1-3; TRBD1 agrees at 10 bases. CDR3 length: 15 amino acids. V shed 6 bases, J shed 3 bases, and the junction held 5 bases outside the gene matches. Germline loops: CDR1 ENHRY, CDR2 SYGVKD.

V usage is TRBV7-8 and J usage is TRBJ2-1, with TRBD1 matching 9 bases. Germline assignment: CDR1 SGHVS and CDR2 FQNEAQ. V lost 7 bases to trimming and J lost 2 bases; unmatched junction nucleotides: 9. This CDR3 spans 16 amino acids. The CDR3: CASTPLQGATYNEQFF. The CDR3 bases are TGTGCCAGCACGCCGTTACAGGGGGCTACCTACAATGAGCAGTTCTTC. The complete variable domain, with remaining parts taken from reference TRBV7-8 and TRBJ2-1, reads GAGVSQSPRYKVAKRGQDVALRCDPISGHVSLFWYQQALGQGPEFLTYFQNEAQLDKSGLPSDRFFAERPEGSVSTLKIQRTQQEDSAVYLCASTPLQGATYNEQFFGPGTRLTVL.

The CDR3 is CASNSGYSYNEQFF. In DNA, the CDR3 is TGTGCCAGTAATTCGGGGTATTCTTACAATGAGCAGTTCTTC. This sequence joins TRBV19 and TRBJ2-1; possible D gene TRBD2, 5 bases. This CDR3 is 14 amino acids long. Deletions cut 7 bases from V and 4 bases from J, with 14 bases between. Germline V gives CDR1 LNHDA, CDR2 SQIVND (reference sequence).

Of note for this clone: Other DNA sequences in this specimen translate into the identical CDR3. This chain uses TRBV5-6 with TRBJ2-7; TRBD1 matches at 8 bases. The CDR3 spans 13 residues. Germline V gives CDR1 SGHDT, CDR2 YYEEEE. V was pared by 3 bases and J by 4 bases, with 3 bases of the junction left unmatched. The CDR3 sequence: CASSSGQGYEQYF. The CDR3 coding sequence is TGTGCCAGCAGCTCTGGACAGGGTTACGAGCAGTACTTC.

The V and J genes are TRBV9 and TRBJ1-2; 8 bases map to TRBD1. The CDR3 spans 17 residues. Germline V gene sequence: CDR1 SGDLS, CDR2 YYNGEE. Unmatched junction bases numbered 7, after V lost 0 bases and J lost 0 bases. The CDR3 loop is CASSVEGQGLSNYGYTF. The DNA of the CDR3 is TGTGCCAGCAGCGTAGAAGGACAGGGCCTATCTAACTATGGCTACACCTTC. The full variable domain, its missing parts supplied by reference TRBV9 and TRBJ1-2, is DSGVTQTPKHLITATGQRVTLRCSPRSGDLSVYWYQQSLDQGLQFLIQYYNGEERAKGNILERFSAQQFPDLHSELNLSSLELGDSALYFCASSVEGQGLSNYGYTFGSGTRLTVV.

This sequence joins TRBV7-6 and TRBJ2-3; TRBD2 might be the D (6 bases). CDR3 length: 18 amino acids. V was shortened by 1 base and J by 0 bases, with 17 bases between the two germline ends. Germline values: CDR1 SGHVS, CDR2 FNYEAQ. The CDR3 region has the DNA TGTGCCAGCAGCTTAGGTTCTTTGATAGCGGCCAGCACAGATACGCAGTATTTT. It is translated as CASSLGSLIAASTDTQYF.

The rearrangement uses TRBV9 and TRBJ2-2; the D gene is possibly TRBD2 (6 bases). CDR1 is SGDLS and CDR2 is YYNGEE in the germline V gene. The CDR3 length is 14 residues. V lost 1 base to trimming and J lost 7 bases, with 11 bases between them. CDR3 protein: CASSVFGGDGELFF. For the CDR3, the DNA is TGTGCCAGCAGCGTATTCGGGGGAGACGGGGAGCTGTTTTTT.

The chain uses TRBV6-5 and TRBJ2-3, with 8 bases that match TRBD2. Per the germline V gene, CDR1 is MNHEY and CDR2 is SVGAGI. With V trimmed by 4 bases and J by 3 bases, 9 bases remained unmatched. CDR3 size: 16 residues. The CDR3 protein is CASSFRAGDATDTQYF. CDR3 bases: TGTGCCAGCAGTTTCCGAGCGGGAGATGCGACAGATACGCAGTATTTT.

The rearrangement joins TRBV18 to TRBJ2-3, with 8 positions matching TRBD2. The CDR3 loop spans 18 amino acids. V trimming: 1 base; J trimming: 2 bases; junction bases outside the gene matches: 11. The V gene's germline CDR1 is KGHSH and CDR2 LQKENI. CDR3 in DNA: TGTGCCAGCTCACCACGCGAGGTTACAGCGGGGGCCACAGATACGCAGTATTTT. It codes for CASSPREVTAGATDTQYF.